Presented here are 30 T cell receptor beta chains from one specimen sequenced in a study of shared clonotypes between healthy human individuals. Data came from immunoSEQ multiplex PCR; TCRdb stores just in-frame clones and leaves some out. Of about 1,500,000 clones listed, more than 95% are singletons. Source material: naive CD4+ T cells sorted from blood. This sample's subset: CD45RA+ positively selected. These receptors were collected from a man aged 30 to 39 in good health.

The chain carries TRBV6-5 and TRBJ2-7; D unclear. V lost 5 bases, J lost 1 base, and 9 bases lay in between. Germline V lookup: CDR1 MNHEY, CDR2 SVGAGI. CDR3 length equals 13 residues. The CDR3: CASSEHLSYEQYF. CDR3 nucleotide sequence: TGTGCCAGCAGTGAGCACCTATCCTACGAGCAGTACTTC.

The chain employs TRBV6-5 and TRBJ1-1; 7 bases map to TRBD1. V gave up 5 bases and J gave up 3 bases; unmatched junction bases: 9. This CDR3 spans 15 amino acids. CDR1 is MNHEY and CDR2 is SVGAGI in the germline V gene. The CDR3 coding sequence is TGTGCCAGCAGTCCCGGCTGGGGACAGCACACTGAAGCTTTCTTT. Amino acids: CASSPGWGQHTEAFF.

The chain is built from TRBV5-4 and TRBJ2-6; D may be TRBD1 (6 bases). This CDR3 spans 15 amino acids. V lost 5 bases and J lost 4, with 13 bases in between. CDR1 is SGHNT and CDR2 is YYREEE in the germline V gene (reference sequence). CDR3 DNA: TGTGCCAGCAGGGAAACAGGGCCCGGGGCCAACGTCCTGACTTTC. Residues: CASRETGPGANVLTF.

The V and J genes are TRBV19 and TRBJ2-3; D unclear. Trimming stripped 3 bases from V and 6 bases from J, with 7 bases between. This CDR3 is built from 12 residues. Germline CDR1 is LNHDA and CDR2 is SQIVND (reference sequence). The DNA of the CDR3 is TGTGCCAGTAGTATGGGTGGGGATACGCAGTATTTT. Translation: CASSMGGDTQYF. Combining the CDR3 with reference TRBV19 and TRBJ2-3 gives the whole variable domain DGGITQSPKYLFRKEGQNVTLSCEQNLNHDAMYWYRQDPGQGLRLIYYSQIVNDFQKGDIAEGYSVSREKKESFPLTVTSAQKNPTAFYLCASSMGGDTQYFGPGTRLTVL.

The V gene is TRBV6-1, the J gene TRBJ2-2; D perhaps matches TRBD1 (6 bases). The CDR3 totals 14 residues. The germline V gene has CDR1 MNHNS and CDR2 SASEGT. Trimming pared 7 bases from V and 4 bases from J, leaving 13 bases between. The CDR3 DNA follows: TGTGCCAGCAAGACAGGAGGTAGCACCGGGGAGCTGTTTTTT. Translating gives CASKTGGSTGELFF.

This chain joins TRBV4-2 and TRBJ1-1; no reliable D call. Trimming took off 4 bases at V and 4 bases at J, with 16 bases between the two ends. Germline V gene sequence: CDR1 LGHNA, CDR2 YNFKEQ. This CDR3 contains 15 residues. CDR3 amino acids: CASSLATPTPTEAFF. Here the CDR3 DNA reads TGTGCCAGCAGCCTAGCGACCCCCACGCCCACTGAAGCTTTCTTT.

The chain combines TRBV5-1 with TRBJ2-7, with 7 positions matching TRBD1. Germline V gene sequence: CDR1 SGHRS, CDR2 YFSETQ. CDR3 length: 12 amino acids. The V gene end was trimmed by 4 bases and the J gene end by 6 bases; junction bases not matched to a gene: 4. CDR3 loop: CASSPTGTEQYF. The CDR3, as DNA: TGCGCCAGCAGCCCGACAGGGACCGAGCAGTACTTC.

The chain has TRBV29-1 and TRBJ2-1; 10 bases agree with TRBD2. The germline CDR1 and CDR2 sequences are SQVTM and ANQGSEA. Trimming took 6 bases from V and 0 from J; bases not matched to a gene: 11. The CDR3 has 17 residues. CDR3 loop: CSVPLWTSGRSYNEQFF. Written as DNA, the CDR3 is TGCAGCGTCCCACTATGGACTAGCGGCCGCTCCTACAATGAGCAGTTCTTC.

The J gene is TRBJ1-4, the V gene TRBV5-4; TRBD1 is a possible D gene (5 bases). V lost 4 bases and J 3 bases, leaving 13 bases between the germline ends. The CDR3 is 15 residues long. CDR1 SGHNT and CDR2 YYREEE come from the germline V gene (reference sequence). The CDR3 DNA follows: TGTGCCAGCAGCGTAAGAACAGGAGCTAATGAAAAACTGTTTTTT. Translated: CASSVRTGANEKLFF.

This rearrangement joins TRBV18 to TRBJ1-6; perhaps TRBD1 as D (6 bases). This CDR3 has 16 amino acids. V shed 3 bases and J shed 7 bases, with 16 bases lying between them. The V gene's germline CDR1 is KGHSH and CDR2 LQKENI. CDR3 coding DNA: TGTGCCAGCTCACCTACAGGGTCCTCTGGGAATTCACCCCTCCACTTT. Residues: CASSPTGSSGNSPLHF.

This sequence joins TRBV30 and TRBJ1-4, with 7 bases identical to TRBD1. V gave up 1 base and J gave up 8 bases; unmatched junction bases: 4. Germline CDR1 is GTSNPN and CDR2 is SVGIG (reference sequence). The CDR3 loop spans 13 amino acids. The CDR3 region is CAWSGQGGEKLFF. In DNA form, the CDR3 reads TGTGCCTGGAGTGGGCAGGGGGGGGAAAAACTGTTTTTT.

This chain connects TRBV6-5 to TRBJ2-1, with D possibly matching TRBD1 (5 bases). This CDR3 region has 15 residues. V dropped 0 bases and J dropped 7 bases, with 13 bases sitting between them. The germline V gene encodes CDR1 MNHEY and CDR2 SVGAGI. CDR3 in amino acids: CASSYSNQGLNEQFF. The CDR3 nucleotides are TGTGCCAGCAGTTACTCGAACCAGGGTTTGAATGAGCAGTTCTTC.

The rearrangement uses TRBV15 and TRBJ2-2; D perhaps matches TRBD2 (6 bases). The CDR3 runs to 17 residues. V lost 1 base and J 5 bases, leaving 17 bases between the germline ends. Germline CDR1 LNHNV, CDR2 YYDKDF (reference sequence). CDR3 coding DNA: TGTGCCACCAGCAGAGGTGGGACGGGAGCCCCAACCGGGGAGCTGTTTTTT. It encodes CATSRGGTGAPTGELFF.

A word on this clone: Sequence at one end of the junction differs from germline and may be a read error. Other DNA sequences of this sample code for an identical CDR3. The J gene is TRBJ2-2, the V gene TRBV11-3, with 9 positions matching TRBD2. Germline V gives CDR1 SGHNT, CDR2 YENEEA. The CDR3 has 14 residues. The CDR3 sequence is CASSLAGATGELFF. CDR3 bases: TGTGCCAGCAGTTTAGCGGGAGCGACCGGGGAGCTGTTTTTT. The full variable domain, completed using reference TRBV11-3 and TRBJ2-2, is EAGVVQSPRYKIIEKKQPVAFWCNPISGHNTLYWYLQNLGQGPELLIRYENEEAVDDSQLPKDRFSAERLKGVDSTLKIQPAELGDSAVYLCASSLAGATGELFFGEGSRLTVL.

The genes are TRBV28 and TRBJ2-1; D not certain. This CDR3 has 12 residues. V was pared by 2 bases and J by 10 bases, with 9 bases between. The germline V gene encodes CDR1 MDHEN and CDR2 SYDVKM. Here the CDR3 reads CASSLKPPEQFF. CDR3 DNA: TGTGCCAGCAGTTTAAAACCTCCCGAGCAGTTCTTC.

The chain carries TRBV28 and TRBJ2-7; TRBD2 agrees at 8 bases. J gave up 0 bases and V 4 bases, and 5 bases lay outside the gene matches. The length of the CDR3 is 15 residues. Germline CDR1 MDHEN, CDR2 SYDVKM. The CDR3 is CASSWTSPSSYEQYF. CDR3 in DNA: TGTGCCAGCAGTTGGACTAGCCCTAGCTCCTACGAGCAGTACTTC.

This clone was counted only a few times. The chain recombines TRBV6-5 with TRBJ1-2; D is perhaps TRBD1 (6 bases). Trimming cost V 5 bases and J 8 bases, with 9 bases left between them. The CDR3 has 11 amino acids. CDR1 is MNHEY and CDR2 is SVGAGI in the germline V gene. The CDR3 nucleotides are TGTGCCAGCAGTAGGGGGGTCGGCTACACCTTC. This translates into CASSRGVGYTF.

The rearrangement links TRBV6-1 to TRBJ1-5; the D is unclear. Germline assignment: CDR1 MNHNS and CDR2 SASEGT. The CDR3 is 16 amino acids. The germline V and J ends were trimmed by 0 bases and 0 bases, with 9 bases remaining between them. The CDR3 spells CASSEALSYSNQPQHF. The CDR3 coding sequence is TGTGCCAGCAGTGAAGCACTTTCATATAGCAATCAGCCCCAGCATTTT.

This chain joins TRBV7-9 and TRBJ2-1, with TRBD2 identical over 12 bases. The J segment lost 8 bases and the V segment lost 4 bases, leaving 6 bases of the junction unmatched. CDR3 length equals 15 residues. CDR1 and CDR2 from the germline V gene are SEHNR and FQNEAQ (reference sequence). CDR3 amino acids: CASSYLAGGPHEQFF. Here the CDR3 DNA reads TGTGCCAGCAGCTACCTAGCGGGAGGGCCCCATGAGCAGTTCTTC.

V is TRBV27 and J is TRBJ2-2; 10 nucleotides agree with TRBD2. V shed 6 bases and J 1 base; nucleotides not matched to a gene: 2. The CDR3 consists of 15 residues. Germline loops: CDR1 MNHEY, CDR2 SMNVEV (reference sequence). In DNA, the CDR3 is TGTGCCAGCAGACTAGCGGGGATGAACACCGGGGAGCTGTTTTTT. Its translation: CASRLAGMNTGELFF.

In its sample, this clone was seen once. This rearrangement joins TRBV5-5 to TRBJ2-1; D uncertain. CDR1 SGHKS and CDR2 YYEKEE come from the germline V gene (reference sequence). This CDR3 is 17 amino acids long. V dropped 3 bases and J dropped 4 bases, with 20 bases sitting between them. The CDR3: CASSWNSGSHRYNEQFF. The CDR3 DNA reads as TGTGCCAGCAGCTGGAATTCTGGCTCACACCGGTACAATGAGCAGTTCTTC.

The rearrangement links TRBV5-6 to TRBJ1-3; TRBD1 is a possible D gene (5 bases). V was trimmed by 4 bases and J by 6 bases, leaving 14 bases between them. The CDR3 is 14 residues long. Per germline, CDR1 SGHDT and CDR2 YYEEEE. The CDR3 loop is CASSLGPNENTIYF. The CDR3 bases are TGTGCCAGCAGCCTGGGACCGAATGAAAACACCATATATTTT.

The table lists this clone with a count of one. The gene calls are TRBV5-1 and TRBJ2-5; 13 nucleotides agree with TRBD2. The CDR3 has 17 amino acids. CDR1 SGHRS and CDR2 YFSETQ come from the germline V gene. The junction had 8 bases not matched to a gene; V was cut back by 4 bases and J by 2 bases. CDR3 protein: CASSGTSGRASQETQYF. The CDR3 DNA follows: TGCGCCAGCAGCGGAACTAGCGGGAGGGCCTCACAAGAGACCCAGTACTTC. Combining the CDR3 with reference TRBV5-1 and TRBJ2-5 gives the whole variable domain KAGVTQTPRYLIKTRGQQVTLSCSPISGHRSVSWYQQTPGQGLQFLFEYFSETQRNKGNFPGRFSGRQFSNSRSEMNVSTLELGDSALYLCASSGTSGRASQETQYFGPGTRLLVL.

The chain couples TRBV5-1 to TRBJ2-7; no clear D. CDR1 and CDR2 (germline): SGHRS, YFSETQ. Trimming stripped 4 bases from V and 0 bases from J, with 17 bases between. The CDR3 has 16 amino acids. This chain's CDR3 is CASSPLASLSSYEQYF. For the CDR3, the DNA is TGCGCCAGCAGCCCCTTGGCTAGTTTGAGCTCCTACGAGCAGTACTTC.

The V and J genes are TRBV25-1 and TRBJ2-3, with D perhaps TRBD1 or TRBD2 (6 bases each). CDR1 MGHDK and CDR2 SYGVNS come from the germline V gene. Trimming took 1 base from V and 6 from J, leaving 11 bases between them. CDR3 length: 14 residues. The CDR3 nucleotides read TGTGCCAGCAGTGAATGGGGGGCCCCGGATACGCAGTATTTT. This sequence encodes CASSEWGAPDTQYF.

The genes are TRBV7-3 and TRBJ1-5; no reliable D call. The V end lost 5 bases, the J end lost 1 base, and 18 bases lay between the germline ends. The CDR3 is 17 residues long. Per germline, CDR1 SGHTA and CDR2 FQGTGA. CDR3 protein: CASSANFRESSNQPQHF. CDR3 DNA sequence: TGTGCCAGCAGCGCCAATTTCCGGGAGAGCAGCAATCAGCCCCAGCATTTT.

The chain is built from TRBV9 and TRBJ2-3; D uncertain. The germline V gene encodes CDR1 SGDLS and CDR2 YYNGEE. The CDR3 has 12 amino acids. V lost 5 bases and J 6 bases, leaving 10 bases between the germline ends. The chain's CDR3 is CASRGYSDTQYF. The CDR3 nucleotides read TGTGCCAGCAGAGGGTATTCCGATACGCAGTATTTT.

The rearrangement links TRBV5-4 to TRBJ1-2; D not certain. Trimming took off 4 bases at V and 10 bases at J, with 14 bases between the two ends. Germline lookup yields CDR1 SGHNT and CDR2 YYREEE (reference sequence). The CDR3 length is 12 residues. CDR3 region: CASSEGQADYTF. For the CDR3, the DNA is TGTGCCAGCAGCGAGGGCCAAGCCGACTACACCTTC.

Comment on this clone: In the same sample, other DNA sequences code for this CDR3. The V call is TRBV29-1, the J call TRBJ1-1, with 12 bases identical to TRBD1. CDR1 SQVTM and CDR2 ANQGSEA come from the germline V gene. The CDR3 sequence is 13 residues long. Germline trimming cut 6 bases from V and 2 bases from J; bases unmatched to any gene: 1. CDR3 nucleotide sequence: TGCAGCGTAGGGACAGGGGGCAACACTGAAGCTTTCTTT. As protein: CSVGTGGNTEAFF.

This chain uses TRBV5-6 with TRBJ2-7, with 10 bases fitting TRBD1. J gave up 2 bases and V 2 bases, and 7 bases lay outside the gene matches. The CDR3 length is 16 residues. Germline CDR1 SGHDT, CDR2 YYEEEE. The CDR3 DNA reads as TGTGCCAGCAGCTTTACCGGGACAGGGGTAACCTACGAGCAGTACTTC. Translating gives CASSFTGTGVTYEQYF.